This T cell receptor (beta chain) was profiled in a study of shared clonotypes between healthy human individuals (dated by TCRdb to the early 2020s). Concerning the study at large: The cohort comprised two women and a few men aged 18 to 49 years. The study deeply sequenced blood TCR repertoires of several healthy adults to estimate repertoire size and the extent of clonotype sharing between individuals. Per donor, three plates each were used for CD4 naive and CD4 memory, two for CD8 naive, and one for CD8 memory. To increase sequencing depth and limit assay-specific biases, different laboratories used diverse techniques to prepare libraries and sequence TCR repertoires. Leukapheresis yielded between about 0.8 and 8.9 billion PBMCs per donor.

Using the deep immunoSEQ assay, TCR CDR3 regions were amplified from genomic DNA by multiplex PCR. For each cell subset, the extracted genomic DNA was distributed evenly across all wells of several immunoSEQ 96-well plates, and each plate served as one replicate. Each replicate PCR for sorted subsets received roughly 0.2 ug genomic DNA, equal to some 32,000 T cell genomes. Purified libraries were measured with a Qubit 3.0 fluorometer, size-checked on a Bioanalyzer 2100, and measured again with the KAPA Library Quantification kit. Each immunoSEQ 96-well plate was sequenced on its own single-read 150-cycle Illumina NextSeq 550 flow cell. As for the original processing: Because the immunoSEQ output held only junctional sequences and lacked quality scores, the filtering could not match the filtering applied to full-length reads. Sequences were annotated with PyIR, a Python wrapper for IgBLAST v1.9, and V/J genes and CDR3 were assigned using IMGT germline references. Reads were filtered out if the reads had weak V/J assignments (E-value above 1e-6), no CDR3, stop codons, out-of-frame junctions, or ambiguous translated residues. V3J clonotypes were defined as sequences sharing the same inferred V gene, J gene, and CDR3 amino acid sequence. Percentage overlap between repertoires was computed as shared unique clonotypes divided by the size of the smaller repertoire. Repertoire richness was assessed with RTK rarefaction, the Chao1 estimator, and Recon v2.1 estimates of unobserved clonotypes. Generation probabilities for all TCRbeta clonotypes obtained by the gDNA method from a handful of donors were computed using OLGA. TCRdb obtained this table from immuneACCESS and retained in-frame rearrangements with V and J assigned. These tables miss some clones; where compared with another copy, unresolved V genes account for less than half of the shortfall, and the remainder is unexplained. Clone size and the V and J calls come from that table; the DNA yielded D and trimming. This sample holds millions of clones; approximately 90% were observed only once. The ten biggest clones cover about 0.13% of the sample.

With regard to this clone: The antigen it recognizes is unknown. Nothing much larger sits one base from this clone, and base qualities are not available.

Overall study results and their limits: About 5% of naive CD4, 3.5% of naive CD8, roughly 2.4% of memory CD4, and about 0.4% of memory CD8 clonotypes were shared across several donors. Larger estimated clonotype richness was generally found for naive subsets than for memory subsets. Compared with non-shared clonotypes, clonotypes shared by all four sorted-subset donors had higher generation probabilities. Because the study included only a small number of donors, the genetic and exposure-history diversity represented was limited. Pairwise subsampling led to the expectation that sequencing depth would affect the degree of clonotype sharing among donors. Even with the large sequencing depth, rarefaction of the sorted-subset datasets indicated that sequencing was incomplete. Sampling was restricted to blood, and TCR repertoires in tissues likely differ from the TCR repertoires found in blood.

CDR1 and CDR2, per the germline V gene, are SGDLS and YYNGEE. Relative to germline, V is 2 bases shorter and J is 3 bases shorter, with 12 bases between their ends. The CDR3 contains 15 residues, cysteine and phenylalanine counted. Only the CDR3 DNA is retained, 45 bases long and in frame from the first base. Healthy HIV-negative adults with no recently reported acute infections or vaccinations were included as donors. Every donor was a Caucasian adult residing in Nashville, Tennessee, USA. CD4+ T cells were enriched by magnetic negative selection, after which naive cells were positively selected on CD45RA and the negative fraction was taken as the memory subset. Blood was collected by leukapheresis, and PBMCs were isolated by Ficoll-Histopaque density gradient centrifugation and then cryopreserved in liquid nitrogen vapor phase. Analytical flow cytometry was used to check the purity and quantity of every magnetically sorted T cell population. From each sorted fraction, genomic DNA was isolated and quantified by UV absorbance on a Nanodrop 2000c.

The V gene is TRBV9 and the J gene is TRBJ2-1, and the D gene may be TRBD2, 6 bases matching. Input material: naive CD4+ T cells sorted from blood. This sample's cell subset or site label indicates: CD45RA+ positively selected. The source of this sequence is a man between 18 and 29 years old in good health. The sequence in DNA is TGTGCCAGCAGCGTTTCGGGGGAGAACTACAATGAGCAGTTCTTC. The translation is CASSVSGENYNEQFF.